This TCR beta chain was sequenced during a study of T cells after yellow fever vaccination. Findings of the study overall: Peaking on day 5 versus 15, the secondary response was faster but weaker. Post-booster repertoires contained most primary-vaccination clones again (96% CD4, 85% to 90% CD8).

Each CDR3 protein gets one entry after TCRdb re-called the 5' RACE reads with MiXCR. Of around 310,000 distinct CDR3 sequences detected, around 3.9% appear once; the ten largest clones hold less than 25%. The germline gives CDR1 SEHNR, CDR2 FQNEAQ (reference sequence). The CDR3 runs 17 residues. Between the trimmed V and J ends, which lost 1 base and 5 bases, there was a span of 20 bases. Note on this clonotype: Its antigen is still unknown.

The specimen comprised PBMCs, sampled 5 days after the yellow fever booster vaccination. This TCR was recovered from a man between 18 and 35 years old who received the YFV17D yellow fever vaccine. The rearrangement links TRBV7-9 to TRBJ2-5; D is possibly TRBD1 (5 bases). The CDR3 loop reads CASSLERGLLMRETQYF. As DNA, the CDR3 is TGTGCCAGCAGCTTAGAAAGGGGTCTTCTAATGCGGGAGACCCAGTACTTC.